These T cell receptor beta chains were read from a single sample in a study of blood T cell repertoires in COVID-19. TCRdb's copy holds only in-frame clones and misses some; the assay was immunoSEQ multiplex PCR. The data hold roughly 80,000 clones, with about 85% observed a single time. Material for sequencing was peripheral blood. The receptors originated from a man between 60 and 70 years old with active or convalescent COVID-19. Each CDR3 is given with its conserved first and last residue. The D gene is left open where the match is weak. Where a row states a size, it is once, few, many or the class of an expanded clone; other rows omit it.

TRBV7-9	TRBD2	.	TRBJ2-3	CASSLTSGRTDTQYF	TGTGCCAGCAGCTTGACTAGCGGGCGCACAGATACGCAGTATTTT
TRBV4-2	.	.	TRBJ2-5	CASSQTLRAETQYF	TGTGCCAGCAGCCAAACTCTGAGGGCGGAGACCCAGTACTTC
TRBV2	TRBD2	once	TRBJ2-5	CASSGGGSAGVRIVETQYF	TGTGCCAGCAGTGGAGGCGGGTCAGCGGGGGTCCGGATTGTGGAGACCCAGTACTTC
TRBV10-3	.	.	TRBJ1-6	CAIRERATTGTRGSYNSPLHF	TGTGCCATCAGAGAAAGAGCCACCACAGGGACCCGGGGATCCTATAATTCACCCCTCCACTTT
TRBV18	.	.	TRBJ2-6	CASSPKGRYVLTF	TGTGCCAGCTCACCTAAGGGGAGGTACGTCCTGACTTTC
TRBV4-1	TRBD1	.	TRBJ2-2	CASSLGQGNTGELFF	TGCGCCAGCAGCCTAGGACAGGGGAACACCGGGGAGCTGTTTTTT
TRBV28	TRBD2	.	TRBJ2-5	CASSPSGGRQETQYF	TGTGCCAGCAGCCCGAGCGGGGGTCGACAAGAGACCCAGTACTTC
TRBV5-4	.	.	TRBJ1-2	CASSLAVKYGYTF	TGTGCCAGCAGCTTGGCTGTAAAATATGGCTACACCTTC
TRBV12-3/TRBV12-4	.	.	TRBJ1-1	CASRPLRTEAFF	TGTGCCAGCAGGCCGTTGAGGACTGAAGCTTTCTTT
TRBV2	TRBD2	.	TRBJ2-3	CASSVAGGGTDTQYF	TGTGCCAGCAGTGTAGCGGGGGGGGGCACAGATACGCAGTATTTT
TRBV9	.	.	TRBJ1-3	CASSTQLSSGFSGNTIYF	TGTGCCAGCAGCACTCAATTATCGTCAGGTTTCTCTGGAAACACCATATATTTT
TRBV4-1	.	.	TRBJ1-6	CASSQANSPLHF	TGCGCCAGCAGCCAAGCAAATTCACCCCTCCACTTT
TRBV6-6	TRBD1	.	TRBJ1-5	CASSFTGAFNQPQHF	TGTGCCAGCAGTTTCACAGGGGCTTTTAATCAGCCCCAGCATTTT
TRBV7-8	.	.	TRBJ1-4	CASSPFPGVAEKLFF	TGTGCCAGCAGCCCTTTTCCGGGGGTAGCTGAAAAACTGTTTTTT
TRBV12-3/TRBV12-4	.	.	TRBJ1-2	CASSLARNGYTF	TGTGCCAGCAGTTTAGCCAGGAATGGCTACACCTTC
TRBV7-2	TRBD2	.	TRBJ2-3	CASSLSGGSTDTQYF	TGTGCCAGCAGCTTAAGCGGGGGGAGCACAGATACGCAGTATTTT
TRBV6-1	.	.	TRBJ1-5	CASSEVVEGQPQHF	TGTGCCAGCAGTGAAGTTGTCGAGGGACAGCCCCAGCATTTT
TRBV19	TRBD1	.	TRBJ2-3	CASSPRTGGTDTQYF	TGTGCCAGTAGTCCCAGGACAGGGGGGACAGATACGCAGTATTTT
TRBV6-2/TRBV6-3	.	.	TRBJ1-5	CASSAQGGPQHF	TGTGCCAGCAGTGCCCAGGGTGGGCCCCAGCATTTT
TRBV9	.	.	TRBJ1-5	CASSLQGSNQPQHF	TGTGCCAGCAGCTTACAGGGAAGCAATCAGCCCCAGCATTTT
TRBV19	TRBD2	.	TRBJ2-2	CASSTLAGYTSSGELFF	TGTGCCAGTAGTACTTTAGCGGGGTACACTTCGTCCGGGGAGCTGTTTTTT
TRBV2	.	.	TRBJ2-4	CASRTEILAKNIQYF	TGTGCCAGCAGAACAGAAATTCTAGCCAAAAACATTCAGTACTTC
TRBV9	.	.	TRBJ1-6	CASSAVGRAGGSPLHF	TGTGCCAGCAGCGCGGTCGGCAGGGCGGGGGGTTCACCCCTCCACTTT
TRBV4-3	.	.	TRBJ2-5	CASSQDWGDQETQYF	TGCGCCAGCAGCCAAGATTGGGGGGATCAAGAGACCCAGTACTTC
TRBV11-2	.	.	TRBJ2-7	CASSSARGSQTHSYEQYF	TGTGCCAGCAGCTCGGCCCGCGGCAGTCAAACCCATTCCTACGAGCAGTACTTC
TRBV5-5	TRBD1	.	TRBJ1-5	CASRSWGEGADQPQHF	TGTGCCAGCAGGAGCTGGGGCGAGGGGGCTGATCAGCCCCAGCATTTT